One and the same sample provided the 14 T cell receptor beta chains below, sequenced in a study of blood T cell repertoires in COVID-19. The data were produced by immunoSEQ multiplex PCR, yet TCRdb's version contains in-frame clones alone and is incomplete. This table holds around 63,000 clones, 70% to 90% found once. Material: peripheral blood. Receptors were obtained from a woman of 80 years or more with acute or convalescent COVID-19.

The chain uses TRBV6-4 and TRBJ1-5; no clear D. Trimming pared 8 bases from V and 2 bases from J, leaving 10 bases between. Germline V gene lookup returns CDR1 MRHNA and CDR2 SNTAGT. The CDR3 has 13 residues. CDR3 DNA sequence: TGTGCCAGCGGGAACGGGGGCAATCAGCCCCAGCATTTT. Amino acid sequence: CASGNGGNQPQHF.

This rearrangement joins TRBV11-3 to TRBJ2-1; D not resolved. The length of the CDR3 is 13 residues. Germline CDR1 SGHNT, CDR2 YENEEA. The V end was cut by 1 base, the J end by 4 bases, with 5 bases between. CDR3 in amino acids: CASSLGRYNEQFF. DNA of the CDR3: TGTGCCAGCAGCTTAGGTCGGTACAATGAGCAGTTCTTC.

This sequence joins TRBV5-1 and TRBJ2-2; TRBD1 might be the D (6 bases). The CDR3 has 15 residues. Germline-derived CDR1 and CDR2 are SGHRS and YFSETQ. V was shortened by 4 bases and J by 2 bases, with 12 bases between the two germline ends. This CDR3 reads CASSLRDINTGELFF. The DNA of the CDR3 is TGCGCCAGCAGCCTCCGGGACATCAACACCGGGGAGCTGTTTTTT.

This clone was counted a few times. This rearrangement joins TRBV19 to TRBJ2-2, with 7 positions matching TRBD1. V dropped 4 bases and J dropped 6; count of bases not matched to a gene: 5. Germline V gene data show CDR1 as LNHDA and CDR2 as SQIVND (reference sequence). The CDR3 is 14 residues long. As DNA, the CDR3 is TGTGCCAGTAGTAACAGGGGCCGCGCCGGGGAGCTGTTTTTT. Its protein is CASSNRGRAGELFF. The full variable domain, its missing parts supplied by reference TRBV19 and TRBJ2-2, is DGGITQSPKYLFRKEGQNVTLSCEQNLNHDAMYWYRQDPGQGLRLIYYSQIVNDFQKGDIAEGYSVSREKKESFPLTVTSAQKNPTAFYLCASSNRGRAGELFFGEGSRLTVL.

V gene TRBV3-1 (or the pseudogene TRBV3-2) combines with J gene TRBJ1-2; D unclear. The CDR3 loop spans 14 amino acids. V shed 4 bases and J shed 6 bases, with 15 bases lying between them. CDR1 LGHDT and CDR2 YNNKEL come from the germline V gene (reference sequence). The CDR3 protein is CASSPSQSQNGYTF. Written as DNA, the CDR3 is TGTGCCAGCAGCCCCTCACAGTCCCAAAATGGCTACACCTTC.

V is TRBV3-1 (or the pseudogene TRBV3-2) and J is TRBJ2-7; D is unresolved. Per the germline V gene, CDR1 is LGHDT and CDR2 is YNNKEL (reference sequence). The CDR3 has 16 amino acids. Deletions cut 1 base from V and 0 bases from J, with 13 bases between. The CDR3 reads CASSQVVQPLSYEQYF. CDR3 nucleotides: TGTGCCAGCAGCCAAGTAGTACAGCCTCTCTCCTACGAGCAGTACTTC.

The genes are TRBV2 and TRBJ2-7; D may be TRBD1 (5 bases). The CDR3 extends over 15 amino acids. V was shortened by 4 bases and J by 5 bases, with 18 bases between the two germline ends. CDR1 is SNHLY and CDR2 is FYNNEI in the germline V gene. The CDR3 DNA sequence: TGTGCCAGCAGTGTTGAGGCTAGGGGTCTGCACGAGCAGTACTTC. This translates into CASSVEARGLHEQYF.

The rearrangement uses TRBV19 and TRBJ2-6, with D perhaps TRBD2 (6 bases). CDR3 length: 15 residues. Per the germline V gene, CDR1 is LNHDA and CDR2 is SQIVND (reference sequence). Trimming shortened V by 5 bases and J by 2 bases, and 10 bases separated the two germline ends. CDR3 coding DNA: TGTGCCAGTAGTTTTGGAGGGCCTGGGGCCAACGTCCTGACTTTC. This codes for CASSFGGPGANVLTF.

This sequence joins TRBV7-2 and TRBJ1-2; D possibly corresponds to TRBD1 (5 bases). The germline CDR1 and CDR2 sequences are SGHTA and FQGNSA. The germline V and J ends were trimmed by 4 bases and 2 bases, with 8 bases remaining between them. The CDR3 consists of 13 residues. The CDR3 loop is CASSYPGNYGYTF. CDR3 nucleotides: TGTGCCAGCAGCTACCCAGGGAACTATGGCTACACCTTC.

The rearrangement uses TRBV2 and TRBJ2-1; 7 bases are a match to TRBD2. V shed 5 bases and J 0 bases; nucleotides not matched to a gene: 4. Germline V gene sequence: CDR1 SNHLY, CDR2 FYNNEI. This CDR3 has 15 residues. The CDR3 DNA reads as TGTGCCAGCAGTCGGGAGGAACCCTCCTACAATGAGCAGTTCTTC. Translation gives CASSREEPSYNEQFF.

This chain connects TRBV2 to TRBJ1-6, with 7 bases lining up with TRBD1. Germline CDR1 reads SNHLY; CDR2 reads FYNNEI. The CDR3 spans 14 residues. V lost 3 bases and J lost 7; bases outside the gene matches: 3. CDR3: CASSEGQPNSPLHF. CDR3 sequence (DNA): TGTGCCAGCAGTGAGGGACAGCCAAATTCACCCCTCCACTTT. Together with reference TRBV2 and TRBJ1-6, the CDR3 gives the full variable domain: EPEVTQTPSHQVTQMGQEVILRCVPISNHLYFYWYRQILGQKVEFLVSFYNNEISEKSEIFDDQFSVERPDGSNFTLKIRSTKLEDSAMYFCASSEGQPNSPLHFGNGTRLTVT.

The CDR3 nucleotides read TGTGCCAGCAGCCTTAACCCGACCAGAACAGGGGACTATGGCTACACCTTC. Amino acid sequence: CASSLNPTRTGDYGYTF. V and J are TRBV9 and TRBJ1-2; TRBD1 agrees at 7 bases. This CDR3 is built from 17 residues. J gave up 3 bases and V 4 bases, and 15 bases lay outside the gene matches. Germline CDR1 and CDR2: SGDLS and YYNGEE.

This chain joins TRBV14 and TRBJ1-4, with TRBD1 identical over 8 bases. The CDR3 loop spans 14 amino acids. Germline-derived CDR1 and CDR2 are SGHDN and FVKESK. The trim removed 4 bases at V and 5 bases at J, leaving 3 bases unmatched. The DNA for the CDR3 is TGTGCCAGCAGCCCCAGGACAGGGAATGAAAAACTGTTTTTT. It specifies CASSPRTGNEKLFF.

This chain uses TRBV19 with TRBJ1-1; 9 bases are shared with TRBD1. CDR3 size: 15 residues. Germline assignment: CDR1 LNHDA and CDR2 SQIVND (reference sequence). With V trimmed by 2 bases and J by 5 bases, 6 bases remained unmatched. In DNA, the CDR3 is TGTGCCAGTAGTATACGGGTACAGGGGGCGACTGAAGCTTTCTTT. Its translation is CASSIRVQGATEAFF.